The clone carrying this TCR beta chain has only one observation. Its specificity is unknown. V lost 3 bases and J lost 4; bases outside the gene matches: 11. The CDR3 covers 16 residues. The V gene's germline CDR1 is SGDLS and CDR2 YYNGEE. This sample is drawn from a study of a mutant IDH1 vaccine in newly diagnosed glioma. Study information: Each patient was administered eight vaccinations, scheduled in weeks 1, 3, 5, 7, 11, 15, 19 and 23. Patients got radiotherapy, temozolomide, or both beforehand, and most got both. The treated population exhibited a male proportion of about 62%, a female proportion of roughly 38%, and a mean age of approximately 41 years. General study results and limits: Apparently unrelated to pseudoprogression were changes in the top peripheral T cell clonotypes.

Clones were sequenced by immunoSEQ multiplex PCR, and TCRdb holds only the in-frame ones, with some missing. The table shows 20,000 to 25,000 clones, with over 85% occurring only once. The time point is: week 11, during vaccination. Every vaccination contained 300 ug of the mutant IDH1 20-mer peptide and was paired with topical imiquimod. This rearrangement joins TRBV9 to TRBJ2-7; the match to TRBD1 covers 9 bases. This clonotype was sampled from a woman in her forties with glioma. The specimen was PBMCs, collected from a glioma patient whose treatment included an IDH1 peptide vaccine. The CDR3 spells CASSATKQGAFYEQYF. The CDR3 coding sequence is TGTGCCAGCAGCGCGACCAAACAGGGGGCTTTTTACGAGCAGTACTTC.